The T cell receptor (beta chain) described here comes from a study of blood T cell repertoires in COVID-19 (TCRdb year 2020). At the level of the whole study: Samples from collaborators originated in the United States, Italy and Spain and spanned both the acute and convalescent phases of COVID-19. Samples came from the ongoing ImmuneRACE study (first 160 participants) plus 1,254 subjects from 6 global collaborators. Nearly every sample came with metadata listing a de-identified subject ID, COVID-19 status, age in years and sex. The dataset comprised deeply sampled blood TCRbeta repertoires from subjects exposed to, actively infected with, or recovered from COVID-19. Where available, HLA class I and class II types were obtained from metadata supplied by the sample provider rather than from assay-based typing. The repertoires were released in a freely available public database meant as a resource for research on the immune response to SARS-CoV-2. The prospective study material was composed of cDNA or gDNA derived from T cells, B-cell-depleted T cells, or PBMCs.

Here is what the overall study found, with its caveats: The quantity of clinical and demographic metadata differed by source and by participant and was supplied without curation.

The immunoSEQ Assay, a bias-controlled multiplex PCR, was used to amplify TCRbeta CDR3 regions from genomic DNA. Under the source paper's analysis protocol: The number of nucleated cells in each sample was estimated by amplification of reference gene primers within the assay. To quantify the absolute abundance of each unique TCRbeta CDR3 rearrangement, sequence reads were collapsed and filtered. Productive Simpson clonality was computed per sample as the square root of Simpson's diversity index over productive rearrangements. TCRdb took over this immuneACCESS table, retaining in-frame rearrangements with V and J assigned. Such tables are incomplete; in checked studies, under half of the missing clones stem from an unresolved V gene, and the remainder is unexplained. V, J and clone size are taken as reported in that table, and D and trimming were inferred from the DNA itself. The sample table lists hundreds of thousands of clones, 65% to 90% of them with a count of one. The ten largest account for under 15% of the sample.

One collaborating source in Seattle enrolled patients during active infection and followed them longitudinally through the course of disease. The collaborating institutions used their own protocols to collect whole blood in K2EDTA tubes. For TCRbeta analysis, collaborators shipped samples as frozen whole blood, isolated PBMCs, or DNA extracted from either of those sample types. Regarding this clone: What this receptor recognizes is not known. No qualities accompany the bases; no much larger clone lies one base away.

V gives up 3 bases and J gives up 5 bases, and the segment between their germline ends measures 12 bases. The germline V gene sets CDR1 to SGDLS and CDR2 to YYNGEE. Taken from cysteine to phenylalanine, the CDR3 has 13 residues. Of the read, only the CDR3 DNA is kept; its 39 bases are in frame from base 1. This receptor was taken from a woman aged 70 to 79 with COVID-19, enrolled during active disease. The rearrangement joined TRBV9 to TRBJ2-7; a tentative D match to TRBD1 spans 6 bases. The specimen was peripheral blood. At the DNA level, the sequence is TGTGCCAGCAGCGGAGACAGGTTCAACGAGCAGTACTTC. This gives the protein CASSGDRFNEQYF.